This T cell receptor beta chain was captured by sequencing in a study of shared clonotypes between healthy human individuals. On the study more broadly: Each donor contributed plates that comprised three CD4 naive, three CD4 memory, two CD8 naive and one CD8 memory.

Findings and limits, study-wide: Non-shared clonotypes had lower generation probabilities than those shared by all four donors.

Investigators spread the genomic DNA of each subset evenly over several immunoSEQ plates. Profiling relied on immunoSEQ multiplex PCR, and the TCRdb table lists in-frame clones only, not all of them. The sample yields fewer than 1 million clones, just over 95% seen once. CD45RO-negative cells were positively selected for CCR7, leaving out terminally differentiated effector memory CD45RA+ cells. This clone was recorded once. The antigen remains unidentified. There are 15 residues in the CDR3. The germline CDR1 and CDR2 sequences are LNHNV and YYDKDF (reference sequence). V lost 0 bases and J 3 bases, leaving 12 bases between the germline ends.

The J gene is TRBJ2-7, the V gene TRBV15; the D is unclear. The sequence was obtained from a man between 25 and 39 years old in good health. The sample comprised naive CD8+ T cells sorted from blood. CDR3 residues: CATSRDGNYDYEQYF. CDR3 in DNA: TGTGCCACCAGCAGAGATGGAAACTATGACTACGAGCAGTACTTC.